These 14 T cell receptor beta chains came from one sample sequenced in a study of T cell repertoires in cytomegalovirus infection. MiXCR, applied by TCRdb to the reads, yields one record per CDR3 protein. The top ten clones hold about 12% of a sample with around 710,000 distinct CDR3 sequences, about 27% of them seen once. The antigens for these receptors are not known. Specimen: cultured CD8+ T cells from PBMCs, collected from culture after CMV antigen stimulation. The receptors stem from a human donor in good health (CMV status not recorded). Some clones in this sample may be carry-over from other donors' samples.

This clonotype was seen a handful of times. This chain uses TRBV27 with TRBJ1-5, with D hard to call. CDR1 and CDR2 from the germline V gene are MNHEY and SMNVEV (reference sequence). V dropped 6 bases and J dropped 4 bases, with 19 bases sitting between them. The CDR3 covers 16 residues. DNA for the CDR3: TGTGCCAGCAGGGCGGCCTCCGCGGGCCCTAATCAGCCCCAGCATTTT. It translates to CASRAASAGPNQPQHF.

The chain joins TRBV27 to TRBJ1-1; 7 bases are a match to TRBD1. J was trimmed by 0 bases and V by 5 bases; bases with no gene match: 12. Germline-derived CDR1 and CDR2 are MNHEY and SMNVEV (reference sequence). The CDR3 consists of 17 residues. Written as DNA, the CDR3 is TGTGCCAGCAGTATATTACTGCCGGGACAGCTGAACACTGAAGCTTTCTTT. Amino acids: CASSILLPGQLNTEAFF.

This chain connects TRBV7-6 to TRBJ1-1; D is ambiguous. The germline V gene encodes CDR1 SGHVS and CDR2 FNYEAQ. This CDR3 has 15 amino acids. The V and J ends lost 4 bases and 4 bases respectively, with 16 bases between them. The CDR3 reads CASSSPRRAGTEAFF. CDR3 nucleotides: TGTGCCAGCAGCTCCCCCCGAAGGGCTGGCACTGAAGCTTTCTTT.

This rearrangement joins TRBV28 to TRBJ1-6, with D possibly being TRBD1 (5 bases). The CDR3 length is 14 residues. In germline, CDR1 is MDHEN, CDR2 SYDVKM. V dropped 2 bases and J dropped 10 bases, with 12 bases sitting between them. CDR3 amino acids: CASSLGGQGSPLHF. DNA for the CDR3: TGTGCCAGCAGTTTAGGGGGTCAAGGCTCACCCCTCCACTTT.

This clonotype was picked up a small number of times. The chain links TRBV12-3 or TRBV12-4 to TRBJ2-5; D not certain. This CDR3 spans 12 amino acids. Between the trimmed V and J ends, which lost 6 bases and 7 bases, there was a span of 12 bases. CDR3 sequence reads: CASSPNMGTQYF. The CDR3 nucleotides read TGTGCCAGCAGCCCTAACATGGGGACCCAGTACTTC.

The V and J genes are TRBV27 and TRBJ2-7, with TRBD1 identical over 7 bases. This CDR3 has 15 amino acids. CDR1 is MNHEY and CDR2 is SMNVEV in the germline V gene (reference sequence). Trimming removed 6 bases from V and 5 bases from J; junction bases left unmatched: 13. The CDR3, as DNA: TGTGCCAGCAGGATCTTTTGGGACAGACGGGACGAGCAGTACTTC. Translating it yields CASRIFWDRRDEQYF.

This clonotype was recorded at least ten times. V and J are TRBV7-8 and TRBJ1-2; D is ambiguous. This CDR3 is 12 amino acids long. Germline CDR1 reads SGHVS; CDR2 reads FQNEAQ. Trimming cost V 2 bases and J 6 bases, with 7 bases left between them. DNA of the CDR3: TGTGCCAGCAGCTTAAGGGAAGATGGCTACACCTTC. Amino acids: CASSLREDGYTF.

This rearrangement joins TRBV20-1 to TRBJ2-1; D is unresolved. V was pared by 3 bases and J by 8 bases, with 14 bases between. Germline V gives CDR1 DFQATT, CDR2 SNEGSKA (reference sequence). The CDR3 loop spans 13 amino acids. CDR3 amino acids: CSARDGGLDEQFF. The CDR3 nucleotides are TGCAGTGCTAGGGACGGCGGTCTAGATGAGCAGTTCTTC.

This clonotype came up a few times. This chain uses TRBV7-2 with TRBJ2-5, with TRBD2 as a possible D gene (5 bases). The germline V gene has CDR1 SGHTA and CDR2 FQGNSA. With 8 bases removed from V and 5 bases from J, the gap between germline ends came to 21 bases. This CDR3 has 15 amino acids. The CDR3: CASLGYWPTGETQYF. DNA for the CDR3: TGTGCCAGCTTAGGGTATTGGCCCACGGGGGAGACCCAGTACTTC.

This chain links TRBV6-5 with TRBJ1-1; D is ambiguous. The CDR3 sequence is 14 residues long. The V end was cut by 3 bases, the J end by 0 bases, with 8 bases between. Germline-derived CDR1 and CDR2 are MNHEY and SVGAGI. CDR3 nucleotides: TGTGCCAGCAGTTATAGTTACATGAACACTGAAGCTTTCTTT. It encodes CASSYSYMNTEAFF.

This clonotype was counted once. The CDR3 region is CASSYGQGSTDTQYF. CDR3 DNA sequence: TGTGCCAGCAGTTACGGGCAGGGTAGCACAGATACGCAGTATTTT. The chain links TRBV6-5 to TRBJ2-3; D is possibly TRBD1 (5 bases). Deletions cut 2 bases from V and 0 bases from J, with 9 bases between. The germline CDR1 and CDR2 sequences are MNHEY and SVGAGI. This CDR3 comprises 15 residues.

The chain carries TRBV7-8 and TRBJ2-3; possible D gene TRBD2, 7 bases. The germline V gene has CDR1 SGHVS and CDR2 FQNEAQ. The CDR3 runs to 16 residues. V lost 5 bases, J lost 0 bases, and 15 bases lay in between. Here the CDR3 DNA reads TGTGCCAGCAGCCCGGGGGAGGGGGGGAGCACAGATACGCAGTATTTT. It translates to CASSPGEGGSTDTQYF.

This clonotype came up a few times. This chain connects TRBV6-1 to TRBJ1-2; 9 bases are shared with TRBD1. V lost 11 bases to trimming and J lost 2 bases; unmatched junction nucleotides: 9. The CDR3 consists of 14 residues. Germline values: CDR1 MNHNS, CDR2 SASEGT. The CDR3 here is CAGSPGQGNYGYTF. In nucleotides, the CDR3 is TGTGCCGGTTCTCCGGGACAGGGAAACTATGGCTACACCTTC.

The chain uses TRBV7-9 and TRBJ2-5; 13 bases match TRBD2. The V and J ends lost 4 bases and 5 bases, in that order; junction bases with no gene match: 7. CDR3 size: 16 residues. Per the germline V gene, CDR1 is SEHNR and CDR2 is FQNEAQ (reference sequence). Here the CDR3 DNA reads TGTGCCAGCAGCTCCCCGGGACTAGCGGGGCAGGAGACCCAGTACTTC. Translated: CASSSPGLAGQETQYF.